This T cell receptor beta chain was sequenced for a study of synovial regulatory T cells in juvenile arthritis. Overall study context: A few patients were therapy-naive; six received methotrexate alone.

Donors were over 10 juvenile idiopathic arthritis patients with active disease. Sequencing was performed with immunoSEQ multiplex PCR; in TCRdb, only in-frame clones are kept and a portion is missing. The repertoire table contains 9,500 to 10,000 clones. Study results and limitations: Synovial Tregs shared more CDR3 sequences with iaTregs than other blood Tregs.

Points on this clone: The target antigen is unknown.

This CDR3 comprises 13 residues. A DNA sequence was not provided. Germline CDR1 reads SGHDT; CDR2 reads YYEEEE. Sequenced: Treg cells from blood. Subset in this sample: remaining (HLA-DR-negative) circulating blood Treg cells. V is TRBV5-6 and J is TRBJ1-1. The source of this sequence is a donor younger than 30 with juvenile idiopathic arthritis. CDR3 protein: CASSFVRDVEAFF.